This paragraph reports one TCR beta chain. Its antigen is still unknown. Per-nucleotide qualities are absent, and no much larger clonotype sits a single base away. The data belong to a study of T cell responses to AZD1222 COVID-19 vaccine (dated by TCRdb to the early 2020s). About the investigation overall: AZD1222 recipients whose second dose came at about 4 weeks and those whose second dose came at about 12 weeks were combined into one group, since spike-specific TCR depth and breadth did not differ between the two schedules. TCR sequencing covered over 230 trial participants: about 210 given two doses of AZD1222 and around 26 given two doses of MenACWY control vaccine. Trial participants were enrolled by age into subgroups of 18-55, 56-69 and 70-plus years, and 148, 28 and 57 TCR-sequenced participants, respectively, were included in these subgroups.

Results the study describes overall, beyond this receptor: Because no samples from the day 14 peak response were available, repertoires could be characterized only after the peak T cell response. Nearly half of unique spike-specific TCRs reportedly recognized epitopes outside regions mutated in the B.1.351 and B.1.1.7 variants. In the small 56-69-year group, the increase in depth fell short of significance, most likely because of low power. Spike-specific TCR breadth and depth rose significantly after two AZD1222 doses compared with day 0 and with MenACWY recipients. Conclusions about previously exposed vaccinees are limited, since just 5 to 7 AZD1222 recipients were seropositive for SARS-CoV-2 at baseline. The whole spike protein was spanned by vaccine-associated CD4 TCRs, and dominant responses were seen in regions 160-218 and 743-854. Most participants were white British and females outnumbered males, and the authors suggested that clonal diversity may have been underestimated.

In the germline V gene, CDR1 corresponds to SGHDN and CDR2 to FVKESK. There are 14 amino acids in the CDR3, from cysteine to phenylalanine inclusive. Only the CDR3 portion is preserved as DNA: 42 bases, with reading frame beginning at the first base. V is shortened by 0 bases, J by 7 bases, and the region joining them spans 7 bases. The time point label here, explained by the study, means: baseline before first vaccination. Vaccinee samples were obtained from the UK trials COV001 and COV002, which included a single-blind randomized controlled phase 2/3 trial of AZD1222 (ChAdOx1 nCoV-19) in healthy adults. Trial participant PBMC samples were collected at day 0 and day 28 after the second dose for TCRbeta chain sequencing. The CDR3 regions of human TCRbeta chains were subjected to immunosequencing. Concerning the study's data processing: TCRs in the repertoires were compared against a reference library of SARS-CoV-2-specific TCRs that had been generated with the MIRA antigen-specificity platform. Breadth was defined as the fraction of unique TCRs that were SARS-CoV-2-associated, and depth was defined as the fraction of total T cells that were SARS-CoV-2-associated. Using the MIRA data, each spike-specific TCR was assigned both to the spike region to which the TCR was reactive and to a CD4 or CD8 class. Log10-transformed breadth and depth values were compared by one-way ANOVA with Sidak's multiple comparisons tests. Drawn from immuneACCESS, this table holds only the in-frame rearrangements with V and J called that TCRdb kept. Clones are partly lost; checked studies trace under half to an unresolved V gene and leave the rest unexplained. D and trimming come from the DNA, and the V and J calls and clone size come from that table. The sample table contains about 150,000 clones; only one count was recorded for around 90% of them. The top ten clones comprise roughly 2.5% of the sample.

The rearranged segments are TRBV14 and TRBJ1-6; no confident D gene assignment can be made. The sample here was peripheral blood, taken on day 0 of AZD1222 vaccination. This clonotype was obtained from an adult in good health. The sequence in DNA is TGTGCCAGCAGCCAAGACAGACTCAATTCACCCCTCCACTTT. The encoded protein is CASSQDRLNSPLHF.